The 16 T cell receptor delta chains presented below share a single source sample, sequenced in a study of γδ T cells in repeated Plasmodium falciparum infection. Bulk repertoires came from Vgamma9/Vdelta2+ or Vdelta2-negative gammadelta T cells flow-sorted from PBMC. TCRdb fed the multiplex PCR reads into CATT to redo clone calling. This repertoire shows around 57,000 delta-chain clones, approximately 1.5% found once; its top ten account for about 15%. Sequencing was done on a sample of gamma-delta T cells from blood. The source of these receptors is a pool of human donors (malaria-infected and uninfected, not separated).

The chain recombines TRDV1 with TRDJ1; 7 bases fit TRDD3. TCRdb does not report a J gene; here it was assigned by matching the DNA to germline references. The germline V gene has CDR1 TSWWSYY and CDR2 QGS. Losses at the gene ends were 1 base for V and 3 bases for J; bases not matched to a gene: 35. CDR3 length: 25 residues. CDR3 sequence (DNA): TGTGCTCTTGGGGAACGTGGAAGGCTTCCGCCTTTTTGGAGGTGGGGGACAGGAGCGGCCGATAAACTCATCTTT. This codes for CALGERGRLPPFWRWGTGAADKLIF.

Of note for this clone: The protein given by TCRdb reflects a much larger clone and differs at residue 15 from this DNA's translation, likely from a read error; the protein shown is the DNA's translation. The chain carries TRDV1 and TRDJ1; D ambiguous. This CDR3 has 19 residues. CDR1 and CDR2 (germline): TSWWSYY, QGS. The CDR3 is CALGERFTLTLVYTNKLIF. The DNA for the CDR3 is TGTGCTCTTGGGGAACGATTTACTCTAACCCTCGTGTACACCAATAAACTCATCTTT.

This clone was observed a few times. One base separates it from a far larger clone, so it is likely a read error. Within the sample, other DNA sequences also encode this same CDR3. No call exists for the J gene, whereas the V gene is TRDV1. Germline V gene lookup returns CDR1 TSWWSYY and CDR2 QGS. This CDR3 is 14 amino acids long. CDR3 nucleotide sequence: TGTGCTCTTGTGATTTCCGTCTTCACCGATAAGCTCATCTTT. As protein: CALVISVFTDKLIF.

This clone turned up a few times. This likely came from a read error, as a far larger clone is one base away. Other DNA sequences in this specimen translate into the identical CDR3. V is TRDV1 and J is TRDJ1, with TRDD3 matching over 7 bases. The CDR3 has 21 amino acids. In germline, CDR1 is TSWWSYY, CDR2 QGS. CDR3 sequence reads: CALGPQGRFLPLGMYTDKLIF. Here the CDR3 DNA reads TGTGCCCTTGGGCCTCAAGGGAGATTCCTCCCACTGGGGATGTACACCGATAAACTCATCTTT.

There are a few counts of this clone. Translating this DNA gives a protein that differs at residue 20 from the TCRdb one, which belongs to a much larger clone; a read error is likely, and the protein shown is this translation. The chain links TRDV1 to TRDJ1; 10 nucleotides line up with TRDD3. CDR1 and CDR2 (germline): TSWWSYY, QGS. This CDR3 is 21 amino acids long. This chain's CDR3 is CALGEVKVLGDWPPYTDKLTF. CDR3 nucleotide sequence: TGTGCTCTTGGGGAAGTGAAGGTACTGGGGGATTGGCCCCCGTACACCGATAAACTCACCTTT.

In this sample, this clone turned up many times. V is TRDV1 and J is TRDJ1; 8 bases align to TRDD3. The V and J ends lost 3 bases and 0 bases, in that order; junction bases with no gene match: 21. The CDR3 contains 21 residues. The germline gives CDR1 TSWWSYY, CDR2 QGS. CDR3: CALGDLSYRSTGGLYTDKLIF. The DNA for the CDR3 is TGTGCTCTTGGGGACTTATCCTACCGCAGTACTGGGGGCCTTTACACCGATAAACTCATCTTT.

This clone was counted at least ten times. One base separates it from a far larger clone, so it is likely a read error. The sample has other DNA sequences that encode this CDR3 too. V usage is TRDV1 and J usage is TRDJ1; D is unresolved. No J gene is reported in TCRdb; it was inferred here by comparing the DNA with germline. CDR1 and CDR2 (germline): TSWWSYY, QGS. V dropped 3 bases and J dropped 4 bases, with 24 bases sitting between them. The CDR3 totals 18 residues. CDR3 sequence (DNA): TGTGCTCTTGGGGATCGGAGGAGCTGTACACCCATAATCGATAAACTCATCTTT. Amino acid sequence: CALGDRRSCTPIIDKLIF.

About this clone: TCRdb's protein for this DNA is that of a much larger clone and differs from the translation at residue 9, likely a read error; the protein shown is the DNA translation. The chain employs TRDV1 and TRDJ1; D remains unclear. Germline CDR1 and CDR2: TSWWSYY and QGS. The CDR3 consists of 12 residues. Deletions cut 3 bases from V and 11 bases from J, with 13 bases between. The CDR3: CALGETQSGLIF. The CDR3, as DNA: TGTGCTCTTGGGGAGACCCAGAGTGGGCTCATCTTT.

This clone was seen ten or more times. This DNA's translation and the protein TCRdb lists, from a much larger clone, do not match at residue 10, likely due to a read error; the protein shown is translated from the DNA. The gene calls are TRDV1 and TRDJ3; D unresolved. The CDR3 runs to 17 residues. Germline CDR1 reads TSWWSYY; CDR2 reads QGS. V was cut by 4 bases and J by 5 bases, with 15 bases left in between. CDR3 DNA: TGTGCTCTTGGGGTAAACCACAGGCCCCGGGACACCCGACAGATGTTTTTC. It is translated as CALGVNHRPRDTRQMFF.

Regarding this clone: The protein TCRdb lists belongs to a much larger clone and differs from this DNA's translation at residue 10, which points to a read error; the protein shown is made from the DNA. The V gene is TRDV1, the J gene TRDJ1, with D perhaps matching TRDD2 (6 bases). TCRdb does not report a J gene; here it was assigned by matching the DNA to germline references. The CDR3 is 23 amino acids. V lost 1 base and J lost 0, with 33 bases in between. Germline-derived CDR1 and CDR2 are TSWWSYY and QGS. CDR3 DNA sequence: TGTGCTCTTGGGGAACGGGGGCCTTCCCACACCCCATGGTACGATTCGTACACCGATAAACTCATCTTT. The encoded protein is CALGERGPSHTPWYDSYTDKLIF.

In this sample, this clone turned up a few times. The protein given by TCRdb reflects a much larger clone and differs at residue 18 from this DNA's translation, likely from a read error; the protein shown is the DNA's translation. The rearrangement links TRDV1 to TRDJ1; possibly TRDD3 for D (6 bases). Here the J gene came from matching the DNA to germline, since TCRdb omits it. V gave up 3 bases and J gave up 10 bases, with 45 bases separating them. The CDR3 extends over 23 amino acids. Germline values: CDR1 TSWWSYY, CDR2 QGS. The CDR3 DNA reads TGTGCTCTTGGGGACTCGACCTTCAACGGCATACGAAACGGCTGGGGCACGGCCGGGGGACTCATCTTT. It codes for CALGDSTFNGIRNGWGTAGGLIF.

About this clone itself: A read error is the likely source, as a far larger clone sits one nucleotide away. Other nucleotide sequences from this sample produce the same CDR3. V and J are TRDV2 and TRDJ1; 9 bases line up with TRDD3. TCRdb gives no J gene; it was assigned here by matching the DNA to germline. This CDR3 spans 17 amino acids. Germline V CDR1 and CDR2: GEAIGNYY, EKD. The CDR3 protein is CACDPSRTGGYPDKLIF. In DNA, the CDR3 is TGTGCCTGTGACCCATCACGCACGGGGGGATACCCCGACAAACTCATCTTT.

This clone was recorded many times. TCRdb shows a much larger clone's protein in place of this DNA's translation, and the two differ at residue 3, likely through a read error; the protein shown is translated from the DNA. The rearrangement uses TRDV2 and TRDJ1; TRDD3 matches at 11 bases. The J gene, absent from TCRdb, was called here by matching the DNA to germline. There are 21 residues in the CDR3. Germline values: CDR1 GEAIGNYY, CDR2 EKD. CDR3 amino acids: CARDTVVLGDKPLYYTDKLIF. The CDR3 DNA reads TGTGCCCGTGACACCGTTGTACTGGGGGATAAGCCCCTTTACTACACCGATAAACTCATCTTT.

To note about this clone: Only one base separates this from a far larger clonotype, so it likely reflects a read error. This sample also contains other DNA sequences that code for the same CDR3. The chain carries TRDV1 and TRDJ1, with D perhaps being TRDD2 or TRDD3 (5 bases each). The CDR3 runs to 21 residues. From germline, CDR1 is TSWWSYY and CDR2 QGS. CDR3 protein: CALGELEEVPMPYWYTDKLIF. In nucleotides, the CDR3 is TGTGCTCTTGGGGAACTAGAGGAAGTGCCCATGCCCTACTGGTACACTGATAAACTCATCTTT.

This clone has at least ten counts. The protein TCRdb gives is from a much larger clone and does not agree with this DNA's translation at residue 11, likely a read error; the protein shown here comes from the DNA. V is TRDV1 and J is TRDJ1, with TRDD3 matching 9 bases. The V gene end was trimmed by 4 bases and the J gene end by 1 base; junction bases not matched to a gene: 13. This CDR3 spans 18 amino acids. Germline V gene sequence: CDR1 TSWWSYY, CDR2 QGS. The chain's CDR3 is CALGATQYWGSPTDKLIF. Here the CDR3 DNA reads TGTGCTCTTGGGGCCACGCAATACTGGGGGAGCCCCACCGATAAACTCATCTTT.

A remark on this clone: TCRdb's protein for this DNA is that of a much larger clone and differs from the translation at residue 3, likely a read error; the protein shown is the DNA translation. The chain combines TRDV1 with TRDJ1; D is possibly TRDD3 (6 bases). The CDR3 runs 17 residues. Germline V lookup: CDR1 TSWWSYY, CDR2 QGS. As DNA, the CDR3 is TGTGCTCCTGGGGAACTGGCTTGGATACCGTACACCGATAAACTCATCTTT. Protein sequence: CAPGELAWIPYTDKLIF.